Shown below are 17 T cell receptor beta chains from a single sample sequenced in a study of blood T cells in healthy people across ages. A J-beta primer mix and a sample-barcoded 5' primer were used in a second PCR of roughly 6 to 11 cycles. In TCRdb, the 5' RACE reads were re-called with MiXCR into one record per CDR3 protein. Altogether fewer than 900,000 distinct CDR3 sequences are present, 35% to 40% being singletons, with the ten largest covering approximately 13%. The sequenced sample was blood. The receptor set was obtained from a man between 18 and 35 years old in good health.

In this sample, this clonotype turned up once. The V call is TRBV20-1, the J call TRBJ2-5; no reliable D call. There are 14 residues in the CDR3. Trimming cost V 0 bases and J 13 bases, with 21 bases left between them. Germline V gene data show CDR1 as DFQATT and CDR2 as SNEGSKA (reference sequence). DNA for the CDR3: TGCAGTGCTAGAGATCCCCTTGGTGGCACTAATGCGTACTTC. This sequence encodes CSARDPLGGTNAYF.

The chain is built from TRBV20-1 and TRBJ2-1, with D tentatively TRBD1 or TRBD2 (5 bases each). Trimming pared 5 bases from V and 1 base from J, leaving 15 bases between. Germline assignment: CDR1 DFQATT and CDR2 SNEGSKA (reference sequence). The CDR3 is 15 amino acids. The CDR3 DNA is TGCAGTGCTGACCTACTAGGGGCGTCCTACAATGAGCAGTTCTTC. This gives the protein CSADLLGASYNEQFF.

This clonotype was seen only a few times. The chain couples TRBV12-3 or TRBV12-4 to TRBJ2-2, with 8 positions matching TRBD2. The CDR3 covers 14 residues. J gave up 4 bases and V 8 bases, and 6 bases lay outside the gene matches. CDR3 DNA: TGTGCCAGCCCCTTAGCGGGGCCCACCGGGGAGCTGTTTTTT. Its translation: CASPLAGPTGELFF.

This clonotype was counted between two and nine times. The rearrangement uses TRBV4-3 and TRBJ2-7; 13 nucleotides agree with TRBD2. V shed 0 bases, J shed 2 bases, and the junction held 10 bases outside the gene matches. Germline-derived CDR1 and CDR2 are LGHNA and YSLEER. The CDR3 has 19 amino acids. The CDR3 reads CASSQDVLWTSGGPYEQYF. The CDR3 DNA is TGCGCCAGCAGCCAAGACGTCCTTTGGACTAGCGGGGGTCCCTACGAGCAGTACTTC.

Only a few counts were recorded for this clonotype. The J gene is TRBJ2-1, the V gene TRBV7-9, with 7 bases fitting TRBD1. The CDR3 extends over 17 amino acids. V dropped 5 bases and J dropped 1; count of bases not matched to a gene: 11. Germline CDR1 reads SEHNR; CDR2 reads FQNEAQ (reference sequence). CDR3 sequence reads: CASSPPPGQSSYNEQFF. DNA for the CDR3: TGTGCCAGCAGCCCTCCCCCGGGACAGAGTTCCTACAATGAGCAGTTCTTC.

About this clonotype: This may come from a read error, since a much larger clone is one base off. The chain is built from TRBV2 and TRBJ2-1; no definite D call. TRBJ2-7 matches the DNA end more closely, so the J call is doubtful. The CDR3 spans 12 residues. Germline V gene sequence: CDR1 SNHLY, CDR2 FYNNEI. The CDR3 nucleotides read TGTGCCAGCCTACTCGATTACAATGAGCAGTACTTC. Translation: CASLLDYNEQYF.

This clonotype was detected only a few times. This chain links TRBV7-3 with TRBJ2-1; 10 bases line up with TRBD1. CDR3 length: 15 residues. Germline CDR1 SGHTA, CDR2 FQGTGA. V was clipped by 5 bases and J by 2 bases; unmatched bases: 3. CDR3 sequence reads: CASSGGQGTYNEQFF. The CDR3 coding sequence is TGTGCCAGCAGCGGGGGACAGGGGACCTACAATGAGCAGTTCTTC.

V is TRBV20-1 and J is TRBJ2-7; TRBD2 matches 7 bases. The V segment lost 3 bases and the J segment 7 bases; nucleotides outside the gene matches: 12. The CDR3 extends over 14 amino acids. CDR1 is DFQATT and CDR2 is SNEGSKA in the germline V gene (reference sequence). DNA for the CDR3: TGCAGTGCTAGCCCGGGGGGAATGGGCTATGAGCAGTACTTC. This codes for CSASPGGMGYEQYF.

This clonotype was picked up a small number of times. The rearrangement uses TRBV5-8 and TRBJ2-7; TRBD2 aligns across 11 bases. Trimming at V came to 2 bases and at J to 0 bases, leaving 1 base not matched to a gene. This CDR3 has 15 residues. The V gene's germline CDR1 is SGHTS and CDR2 YDEGEE. This CDR3 is CASSFGLAGSYEQYF. The CDR3 nucleotides are TGTGCCAGCAGCTTCGGACTAGCGGGCTCCTACGAGCAGTACTTC. The full variable domain, in which reference TRBV5-8 and TRBJ2-7 provide the parts outside the CDR3, is EAGVTQSPTHLIKTRGQQATLRCSPISGHTSVYWYQQALGLGLQFLLWYDEGEERNRGNFPPRFSGRQFPNYSSELNVNALELEDSALYLCASSFGLAGSYEQYFGPGTRLTVT.

This clonotype came up a few times. The chain links TRBV15 to TRBJ2-1, with TRBD2 as a possible D gene (5 bases). V lost 0 bases, J lost 13 bases, and 19 bases lay in between. This CDR3 spans 15 amino acids. Germline CDR1 and CDR2: LNHNV and YYDKDF (reference sequence). CDR3 DNA sequence: TGTGCCACCAGCAGAGATTCGCCCGGGAAGGAGACCCAGTTCTTC. Protein sequence: CATSRDSPGKETQFF.

The chain joins TRBV20-1 to TRBJ1-2; D gene ambiguous. Per the germline V gene, CDR1 is DFQATT and CDR2 is SNEGSKA (reference sequence). V was cut by 4 bases and J by 4 bases, with 10 bases left in between. CDR3 length: 12 amino acids. CDR3 region: CSANHDPYGYTF. CDR3 sequence (DNA): TGCAGTGCTAACCATGACCCCTATGGCTACACCTTC.

The table lists this clonotype with a few counts. This chain connects TRBV5-1 to TRBJ2-7; D might be TRBD1 (5 bases). Looked up from germline, CDR1 is SGHRS and CDR2 is YFSETQ. CDR3 length: 15 amino acids. The V end was cut by 8 bases, the J end by 2 bases, with 20 bases between. The CDR3 here is CARSTWRQGTYEQYF. The CDR3, as DNA: TGCGCCAGAAGCACTTGGCGGCAGGGAACCTACGAGCAGTACTTC. Full variable domain (remainder filled in from reference TRBV5-1 and TRBJ2-7): KAGVTQTPRYLIKTRGQQVTLSCSPISGHRSVSWYQQTPGQGLQFLFEYFSETQRNKGNFPGRFSGRQFSNSRSEMNVSTLELGDSALYLCARSTWRQGTYEQYFGPGTRLTVT.

About this clonotype: At one end, the junction sequence differs from germline, possibly due to a read error. The CDR3 reads CAISWGGPTDTQYF. The CDR3 DNA follows: TGTGCCATCAGCTGGGGGGGGCCCACAGATACGCAGTATTTT. The V call is TRBV7-9, the J call TRBJ2-3; tentatively, D is TRBD2 (7 bases). The germline V gene has CDR1 SEHNR and CDR2 FQNEAQ (reference sequence). This CDR3 is built from 14 residues.

The chain carries TRBV29-1 and TRBJ1-2, with 10 bases fitting TRBD1. V shed 5 bases, J shed 6 bases, and the junction held 9 bases outside the gene matches. The CDR3 runs to 14 residues. CDR1 is SQVTM and CDR2 is ANQGSEA in the germline V gene. The CDR3 loop reads CSVTTGGTPDGYTF. The CDR3 region has the DNA TGCAGCGTTACGACAGGGGGCACCCCTGATGGCTACACCTTC.

This clonotype was seen more than once but under ten times. The chain recombines TRBV6-2 or TRBV6-3 with TRBJ2-5, with D perhaps matching TRBD1 (6 bases). The V end was cut by 5 bases, the J end by 1 base, with 14 bases between. CDR3 size: 15 residues. Per the germline V gene, CDR1 is MNHEY and CDR2 is SVGEGT. CDR3 residues: CASSRSDRTQETQYF. Written as DNA, the CDR3 is TGTGCCAGCAGTCGATCAGACAGGACCCAAGAGACCCAGTACTTC.

This rearrangement joins TRBV20-1 to TRBJ1-4, with unresolved D. V lost 1 base to trimming and J lost 6 bases, with 18 bases between them. Looked up from germline, CDR1 is DFQATT and CDR2 is SNEGSKA (reference sequence). This CDR3 is built from 16 residues. The CDR3 sequence: CSARGGSSWGYEKLFF. The CDR3 DNA reads as TGCAGTGCTAGAGGAGGGTCCTCATGGGGATATGAAAAACTGTTTTTT.

This chain connects TRBV10-3 to TRBJ1-6, with 7 bases lining up with TRBD1. In germline, CDR1 is ENHRY, CDR2 SYGVKD. J was trimmed by 3 bases and V by 3 bases; bases with no gene match: 5. This CDR3 is 16 amino acids long. Here the CDR3 reads CAISERGQNYNSPLHF. The DNA of the CDR3 is TGTGCCATCAGTGAAAGGGGGCAGAACTATAATTCACCCCTCCACTTT.